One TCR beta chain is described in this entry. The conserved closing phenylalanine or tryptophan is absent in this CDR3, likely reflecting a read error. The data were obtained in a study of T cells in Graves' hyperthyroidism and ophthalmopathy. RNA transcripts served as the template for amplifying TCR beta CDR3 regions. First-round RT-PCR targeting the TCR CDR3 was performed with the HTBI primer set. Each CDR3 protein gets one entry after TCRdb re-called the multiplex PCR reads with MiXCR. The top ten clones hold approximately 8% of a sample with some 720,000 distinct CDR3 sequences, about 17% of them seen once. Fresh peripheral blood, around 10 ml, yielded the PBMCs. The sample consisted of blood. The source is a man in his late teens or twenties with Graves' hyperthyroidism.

CDR3 amino acids: CASSSLEVAGVIENYEQYL. The DNA of the CDR3 is TGTGCCAGCTCATCACTCGAGGTAGCGGGAGTCATAGAGAACTACGAGCAGTACCTC. The rearrangement joins TRBV18 to TRBJ2-7; 9 nucleotides line up with TRBD2. The CDR3 is 19 residues long. CDR1 KGHSH and CDR2 LQKENI come from the germline V gene. Germline trimming cut 5 bases from V and 3 bases from J; bases unmatched to any gene: 20.